The next 10 T cell receptor beta chains were all read from a single sample in a study of blood T cell repertoires in COVID-19. TCRdb's table, derived via immunoSEQ multiplex PCR, lists solely in-frame clones and lacks some. The data show roughly 230,000 clones, over 75% seen once. The specimen was peripheral blood. The receptors originated from a woman over 75 with acute or convalescent COVID-19.

In DNA form, the CDR3 reads TGTGCCAGCAGACTAGGGACTAGCGCTAACACCGGGGAGCTGTTTTTT. The encoded protein is CASRLGTSANTGELFF. The chain uses TRBV6-4 and TRBJ2-2, with 10 bases aligning to TRBD2. Germline V CDR1 and CDR2: MRHNA, SNTAGT. The CDR3 totals 16 residues. V shed 6 bases and J 2 bases; nucleotides not matched to a gene: 6.

As to this clone: Other DNA sequences of this sample code for an identical CDR3. This rearrangement joins TRBV11-2 to TRBJ2-5; D possibly corresponds to TRBD2 (6 bases). The CDR3 is 13 residues long. V lost 3 bases and J 5 bases, leaving 10 bases between the germline ends. Germline values: CDR1 SGHAT, CDR2 FQNNGV. CDR3 coding DNA: TGTGCCAGCAGCTTGGGGGGTCGGGAGACCCAGTACTTC. Its protein product is CASSLGGRETQYF.

The chain has TRBV5-8 and TRBJ1-6; D call uncertain. In germline, CDR1 is SGHTS, CDR2 YDEGEE. The CDR3 is 11 amino acids. V was trimmed by 6 bases and J by 9 bases, leaving 7 bases between them. The CDR3 bases are TGTGCCAGCACCCTTAGTTCACCCCTCCACTTT. This gives the protein CASTLSSPLHF.

V is TRBV5-4 and J is TRBJ2-2; TRBD1 matches at 7 bases. CDR3 length: 15 amino acids. CDR1 is SGHNT and CDR2 is YYREEE in the germline V gene (reference sequence). The ends lost 4 bases at V and 1 base at J; junction bases unmatched: 4. CDR3 DNA: TGTGCCAGCAGCATCCGGACAGGGAACACCGGGGAGCTGTTTTTT. It yields the protein CASSIRTGNTGELFF.

This clone was counted between two and nine times. V and J are TRBV6-1 and TRBJ1-3; D unclear. The V gene's germline CDR1 is MNHNS and CDR2 SASEGT. Trimming took off 2 bases at V and 0 bases at J, with 11 bases between the two ends. The CDR3 runs to 16 residues. The CDR3 region is CASSESGFVSGNTIYF. The CDR3 coding sequence is TGTGCCAGCAGTGAATCGGGATTTGTCTCTGGAAACACCATATATTTT.

The gene calls are TRBV5-5 and TRBJ1-5, with TRBD1 matching over 9 bases. CDR3 length: 15 amino acids. J was trimmed by 4 bases and V by 4 bases; bases with no gene match: 6. Germline CDR1 SGHKS, CDR2 YYEKEE (reference sequence). The CDR3 loop reads CASSPDRGSNQPQHF. CDR3 sequence (DNA): TGTGCCAGCAGCCCAGACAGGGGGAGTAATCAGCCCCAGCATTTT.

V gene TRBV5-1 combines with J gene TRBJ1-1, with 7 bases identical to TRBD1. The CDR3 spans 15 residues. Looked up from germline, CDR1 is SGHRS and CDR2 is YFSETQ. Losses at the gene ends were 7 bases for V and 0 bases for J; bases not matched to a gene: 9. The CDR3 DNA reads TGCGCCAGCTGCCGGGACAGCGGCATGAACACTGAAGCTTTCTTT. It encodes CASCRDSGMNTEAFF.

The chain recombines TRBV27 with TRBJ2-5; 8 bases match TRBD1. CDR3 length: 13 residues. CDR1 is MNHEY, CDR2 SMNVEV, per germline (reference sequence). Trimming cost V 4 bases and J 3 bases; bases outside gene matches: 1. CDR3 protein: CASSWTGKETQYF. The CDR3 bases are TGTGCCAGCAGTTGGACAGGGAAAGAGACCCAGTACTTC.

This sequence joins TRBV30 and TRBJ2-2, with unresolved D. Trimming shortened V by 5 bases and J by 4 bases, and 11 bases separated the two germline ends. The CDR3 sequence is 13 residues long. The germline CDR1 and CDR2 sequences are GTSNPN and SVGIG (reference sequence). The CDR3 region is CAWGLVSTGELFF. The CDR3 DNA reads TGTGCCTGGGGCCTGGTCAGCACCGGGGAGCTGTTTTTT.

V usage is TRBV10-3 and J usage is TRBJ2-6, with 8 bases lining up with TRBD1. The CDR3 has 18 amino acids. Germline CDR1 is ENHRY and CDR2 is SYGVKD. Losses at the gene ends were 4 bases for V and 0 bases for J; bases not matched to a gene: 8. Here the CDR3 DNA reads TGTGCCATCAGTGCTATCCCAGGGGGCTTCTCTGGGGCCAACGTCCTGACTTTC. Translation: CAISAIPGGFSGANVLTF.